This T cell receptor beta chain was recovered during a study of blood T cell repertoires in COVID-19. Across the study: Sites across the United States, Italy and Spain contributed samples from acute and convalescent COVID-19. PBMCs, B-cell-depleted T cells, or T cells were the source of the cDNA or gDNA that made up the material.

After removal of 2 bases from V and 6 bases from J, the junction contained 8 bases not matched to a gene. This CDR3 has 15 residues. CDR1 and CDR2 (germline): GTSNPN, SVGIG (reference sequence). A note on this clone: The same CDR3 also results from other DNA sequences found in this sample.

One Seattle source followed patients from active infection through their disease course. How the authors handled the data: Amplification from reference gene primers served as the basis for estimated nucleated cell counts. This table comes from immunoSEQ multiplex PCR, and its TCRdb copy is limited to in-frame clones, with some not included. D and trimming were read from the DNA, whereas the V and J calls and clone size are those reported in that table. The sample includes roughly 180,000 clones, 70% to 90% of them seen just once. The chain uses TRBV30 and TRBJ1-3; 9 nucleotides agree with TRBD1. The TCR comes from a woman in her forties or fifties with COVID-19, enrolled during active disease. What was sequenced was peripheral blood. DNA of the CDR3: TGTGCCTGGAGTTTCCCCGGGACAGGGTCAAACACCATATATTTT. It encodes CAWSFPGTGSNTIYF. Using reference TRBV30 and TRBJ1-3 for the parts outside the CDR3, the full variable domain is SQTIHQWPATLVQPVGSPLSLECTVEGTSNPNLYWYRQAAGRGLQLLFYSVGIGQISSEVPQNLSASRPQDRQFILSSKKLLLSDSGFYLCAWSFPGTGSNTIYFGEGSWLTVV.